These 24 T cell receptor beta chains originate from one sample sequenced in a study of blood T cell repertoires in COVID-19. Measured with immunoSEQ multiplex PCR; TCRdb has only the in-frame clones, and not every one. This sample has just over 95,000 clones; roughly four fifths occur once, and the top ten carry 4.1%. Sequencing used peripheral blood. The receptors originated from a man in his 60s with acute or convalescent COVID-19.

The rearrangement uses TRBV6-5 and TRBJ1-6, with D possibly being TRBD1 (5 bases). Germline lookup yields CDR1 MNHEY and CDR2 SVGAGI. The CDR3 runs to 12 residues. Trimming stripped 7 bases from V and 10 bases from J, with 11 bases between. CDR3 sequence: CASNQRDSPLHF. Written as DNA, the CDR3 is TGTGCCAGCAACCAGCGGGACTCACCCCTCCACTTT.

In its sample, this clone was seen once. The chain recombines TRBV19 with TRBJ1-3; D is ambiguous. Germline lookup yields CDR1 LNHDA and CDR2 SQIVND (reference sequence). The CDR3 covers 14 residues. Trimming pared 7 bases from V and 3 bases from J, leaving 13 bases between. The CDR3 DNA sequence: TGTGCCAGTATGGGTGCGGTGGATGGAAACACCATATATTTT. It yields the protein CASMGAVDGNTIYF.

The chain carries TRBV7-2 and TRBJ1-6; 8 positions match TRBD1. CDR1 SGHTA and CDR2 FQGNSA come from the germline V gene. Trimming cost V 4 bases and J 8 bases; bases outside gene matches: 7. The CDR3 length is 15 residues. The CDR3 nucleotides are TGTGCCAGCAGCTCGAGGACAGGGAACGATTCACCCCTCCACTTT. Amino acid sequence: CASSSRTGNDSPLHF.

The chain uses TRBV24-1 and TRBJ1-3; D is uncertain. Germline V gives CDR1 KGHDR, CDR2 SFDVKD. The CDR3 contains 19 residues. Trimming shortened V by 3 bases and J by 1 base, and 21 bases separated the two germline ends. The CDR3 sequence is CATSDAKARTPFSGNTIYF. CDR3 nucleotide sequence: TGTGCCACCAGTGATGCCAAGGCCCGGACTCCTTTTTCTGGAAACACCATATATTTT.

With respect to this clone: A read error may produce the germline difference seen at one junction end. The chain has TRBV19 and TRBJ2-6; D possibly corresponds to TRBD1 (5 bases). The CDR3 covers 15 residues. Germline CDR1 reads LNHDA; CDR2 reads SQIVND (reference sequence). The CDR3 protein is CASSSTISGANALTF. The CDR3 DNA reads TGTGCCAGTAGTAGTACCATCTCTGGGGCCAACGCCCTGACTTTC.

This clone was observed a few times. This rearrangement joins TRBV7-2 to TRBJ2-1, with D hard to call. This CDR3 has 13 amino acids. In germline, CDR1 is SGHTA, CDR2 FQGNSA. Trimming took off 5 bases at V and 8 bases at J, with 13 bases between the two ends. CDR3 DNA: TGTGCCAGCAGCATCCAGAGAGGAGATGAGCAGTTCTTC. The encoded protein is CASSIQRGDEQFF.

The J gene is TRBJ1-5, the V gene TRBV18; 12 bases map to TRBD1. The CDR3 has 16 amino acids. Germline lookup yields CDR1 KGHSH and CDR2 LQKENI. The V and J ends lost 1 base and 5 bases, in that order; junction bases with no gene match: 3. The CDR3, as DNA: TGTGCCAGCTCACCACAGGGACAGGGGGCGTATCAGCCCCAGCATTTT. Protein: CASSPQGQGAYQPQHF.

This chain links TRBV5-4 with TRBJ1-2; the D gene is possibly TRBD1 (5 bases). Germline V gene lookup returns CDR1 SGHNT and CDR2 YYREEE (reference sequence). The CDR3 is 15 residues long. Deletions cut 4 bases from V and 5 bases from J, with 18 bases between. The CDR3 DNA sequence: TGTGCCAGCAGCCCATTACTTGGGGAGGGGTATGGCTACACCTTC. This translates into CASSPLLGEGYGYTF.

The chain recombines TRBV11-3 with TRBJ2-1, with D maybe TRBD1 (6 bases). Trimming removed 0 bases from V and 1 base from J, with 13 bases in between. Germline CDR1 SGHNT, CDR2 YENEEA. The CDR3 covers 17 residues. The CDR3 spells CASSLDLGATSYNEQFF. The CDR3 region has the DNA TGTGCCAGCAGCTTAGATTTGGGGGCGACTTCCTACAATGAGCAGTTCTTC.

In DNA form, the CDR3 reads TGTGCCAGCCAGATCCGGACCGGGGCTAACTATGGCTACACCTTC. Amino acids: CASQIRTGANYGYTF. The J gene is TRBJ1-2, the V gene TRBV6-5, with D uncertain. Trimming took 8 bases from V and 0 from J, leaving 16 bases between them. The CDR3 extends over 15 amino acids. Germline-derived CDR1 and CDR2 are MNHEY and SVGAGI.

This sequence joins TRBV11-3 and TRBJ1-5, with D unclear. The CDR3 is made up of 13 amino acids. Trimming removed 2 bases from V and 1 base from J, with 3 bases in between. The V gene's germline CDR1 is SGHNT and CDR2 YENEEA. The chain's CDR3 is CASSLSSNQPQHF. The CDR3 bases are TGTGCCAGCAGCTTAAGCAGCAATCAGCCCCAGCATTTT.

This chain connects TRBV27 to TRBJ1-4; D is possibly TRBD1 (6 bases). Germline values: CDR1 MNHEY, CDR2 SMNVEV (reference sequence). Trimming pared 0 bases from V and 8 bases from J, leaving 16 bases between. The CDR3 length is 16 residues. This CDR3 reads CASSLSYRTQGEKLFF. DNA of the CDR3: TGTGCCAGCAGTTTATCGTACAGGACTCAGGGGGAAAAACTGTTTTTT. Combining the CDR3 with reference TRBV27 and TRBJ1-4 gives the whole variable domain EAQVTQNPRYLITVTGKKLTVTCSQNMNHEYMSWYRQDPGLGLRQIYYSMNVEVTDKGDVPEGYKVSRKEKRNFPLILESPSPNQTSLYFCASSLSYRTQGEKLFFGSGTQLSVL.

This clone was seen only a few times. V gene TRBV7-2 combines with J gene TRBJ1-2, with D unresolved. V dropped 2 bases and J dropped 4 bases, with 11 bases sitting between them. Germline CDR1 SGHTA, CDR2 FQGNSA. This CDR3 is 14 amino acids long. The CDR3 DNA follows: TGTGCCAGCAGCTTAAACAAATTATCCTATGGCTACACCTTC. Residues: CASSLNKLSYGYTF.

The chain combines TRBV3-1 (or the pseudogene TRBV3-2) with TRBJ2-1; no reliable D call. This CDR3 has 12 residues. The V gene's germline CDR1 is LGHDT and CDR2 YNNKEL (reference sequence). V was pared by 8 bases and J by 4 bases, with 9 bases between. The CDR3 sequence: CASSVSYNEQFF. The CDR3 nucleotides are TGTGCCAGCTCAGTTTCTTACAATGAGCAGTTCTTC.

The gene calls are TRBV11-3 and TRBJ1-4, with 7 positions matching TRBD1. Germline V gives CDR1 SGHNT, CDR2 YENEEA. The CDR3 is 15 amino acids. V shed 8 bases and J 5 bases; nucleotides not matched to a gene: 11. CDR3 nucleotides: TGTGCCAGCGCCTTTGAGGGGGCTTCGAATGAAAAACTGTTTTTT. Protein sequence: CASAFEGASNEKLFF.

This clone was found many times. The chain recombines TRBV6-5 with TRBJ2-7; 13 positions match TRBD2. The V segment lost 7 bases and the J segment 6 bases; nucleotides outside the gene matches: 6. Germline CDR1 and CDR2: MNHEY and SVGAGI. CDR3 length: 14 residues. In DNA, the CDR3 is TGTGCCAGCAAAGGACTAGCGGGAGTCTCCGAGCAGTACGTC. This encodes CASKGLAGVSEQYV.

The CDR3 here is CASSPERGLAAFEGDTQYF. CDR3 DNA sequence: TGCGCCAGCAGCCCCGAACGGGGACTAGCGGCCTTCGAAGGAGATACGCAGTATTTT. The chain has TRBV5-1 and TRBJ2-3, with 11 nucleotides matching TRBD2. The CDR3 is made up of 19 amino acids. The trim removed 4 bases at V and 5 bases at J, leaving 18 bases unmatched. Germline assignment: CDR1 SGHRS and CDR2 YFSETQ.

The chain employs TRBV7-2 and TRBJ1-2, with D unresolved. Trimming stripped 1 base from V and 4 bases from J, with 7 bases between. Germline V gives CDR1 SGHTA, CDR2 FQGNSA. The CDR3 is 13 amino acids. CDR3 in DNA: TGTGCCAGCAGCTTAGAGAGGCGCTATGGCTACACCTTC. It codes for CASSLERRYGYTF.

The DNA for the CDR3 is TGTGCCACCAGGTGGCAGGGCGACTACGAGCAGTACTTC. Protein product: CATRWQGDYEQYF. The chain has TRBV24-1 and TRBJ2-7; perhaps TRBD1 as D (5 bases). Looked up from germline, CDR1 is KGHDR and CDR2 is SFDVKD. Trimming took off 7 bases at V and 3 bases at J, with 12 bases between the two ends. This CDR3 is 13 amino acids long.

The genes are TRBV18 and TRBJ2-1, with 7 nucleotides matching TRBD1. Unmatched junction bases numbered 0, after V lost 0 bases and J lost 10 bases. CDR1 and CDR2 from the germline V gene are KGHSH and LQKENI. CDR3 size: 12 residues. CDR3 bases: TGTGCCAGCTCACCACCGGGACAGGAGCAGTTCTTC. Translating it yields CASSPPGQEQFF.

The rearrangement links TRBV19 to TRBJ1-4; D call uncertain. The CDR3 contains 14 residues. V was trimmed by 3 bases and J by 7 bases, leaving 12 bases between them. The germline gives CDR1 LNHDA, CDR2 SQIVND (reference sequence). CDR3 region: CASSMVPGGEKLFF. DNA of the CDR3: TGTGCCAGTAGTATGGTCCCGGGAGGTGAAAAACTGTTTTTT.

The rearrangement links TRBV4-3 to TRBJ1-6, with 7 bases lining up with TRBD1. CDR1 is LGHNA, CDR2 YSLEER, per germline. J was trimmed by 8 bases and V by 0 bases; bases with no gene match: 13. The CDR3 has 18 residues. The DNA for the CDR3 is TGCGCCAGCAGCCAAGATAATCCCCTGACAGGGTGGTATTCACCCCTCCACTTT. Protein: CASSQDNPLTGWYSPLHF.

The chain couples TRBV15 to TRBJ2-2, with a weak D call TRBD1 (5 bases). The CDR3 is 14 residues long. Trimming shortened V by 0 bases and J by 4 bases, and 6 bases separated the two germline ends. In germline, CDR1 is LNHNV, CDR2 YYDKDF (reference sequence). CDR3 coding DNA: TGTGCCACCAGCAGAGACAGGGCCACCGGGGAGCTGTTTTTT. Translation gives CATSRDRATGELFF.

This chain uses TRBV6-5 with TRBJ2-2; TRBD1 agrees at 7 bases. CDR1 and CDR2 from the germline V gene are MNHEY and SVGAGI. The CDR3 extends over 13 amino acids. Trimming cost V 2 bases and J 8 bases; bases outside gene matches: 2. The CDR3 DNA reads TGTGCCAGCAGTTACGCGACAGGGGGGGAGCTGTTTTTT. Translation: CASSYATGGELFF.